The clone carrying this TCR beta chain occurred a few times. The antigen is undetermined. This specimen belongs to a study of identical twins. Study conclusions and caveats: Recombination models fit unrelated individuals' TCR alpha sharing but underestimated twins'.

TCRdb called the 5' RACE reads again in MiXCR, with one record for every CDR3 protein. In the table there are 1.5 million to 2 million distinct CDR3 sequences, around 33% of which are singletons. The germline gives CDR1 DFQATT, CDR2 SNEGSKA (reference sequence). CDR3 length equals 14 residues. V shed 0 bases and J shed 3 bases, with 12 bases lying between them. The receptor comes from a newborn girl in good health. The chain carries TRBV20-1 and TRBJ2-7, with D hard to call. The sample consisted of cord blood. CDR3 DNA: TGCAGTGCTAGAGATCCCCACGGTTACTACGAGCAGTACTTC. It codes for CSARDPHGYYEQYF.